Below, 17 T cell receptor beta chains from the same sample are listed, as sequenced in a study of CD8+CD57+ T cells in acquired aplastic anemia. Genomic DNA, serving as template, underwent TCR beta VDJ and CDR3 profiling. TCRdb itself ran the reads through MiXCR, one entry per CDR3 protein. The sample contains some 410,000 distinct CDR3 sequences, 55% to 70% of which appear only once. Input material: sorted CD4+, CD8+, or CD8+CD57+ T cells (not recorded which) from PBMCs. These receptors were collected from a human donor in good health, serving as a control.

This clonotype was detected only a few times. CDR3 region: CASSWGQGQGEAFF. In nucleotides, the CDR3 is TGTGCCAGCAGCTGGGGACAGGGGCAGGGTGAAGCTTTCTTT. The V gene is TRBV7-2, the J gene TRBJ1-1, with 10 nucleotides matching TRBD1. V was clipped by 4 bases and J by 7 bases; unmatched bases: 6. The CDR3 is 14 amino acids. The germline V gene encodes CDR1 SGHTA and CDR2 FQGNSA.

Comments on this clonotype: The CDR3 does not end in the conserved phenylalanine or tryptophan, so this is likely a read error. The DNA is omitted, as the CDR3 cannot be located on it reliably, and the CDR3 follows TCRdb's listing. The chain links TRBV7-9 to TRBJ1-2; the listed D gene, TRBD1, was not tested against the DNA. The CDR3 extends over 13 residues, inclusive of both ends. Germline V gene sequence: CDR1 SEHNR, CDR2 FQNEAQ (reference sequence). The chain's CDR3 is CASSLIGGGRDEL.

This clonotype was recorded at least ten times. The genes are TRBV19 and TRBJ2-1; D is possibly TRBD2 (7 bases). Germline CDR1 and CDR2: LNHDA and SQIVND (reference sequence). The CDR3 runs 15 residues. V was shortened by 7 bases and J by 9 bases, with 22 bases between the two germline ends. The CDR3 is CASNPTGGGLREQFF. CDR3 DNA sequence: TGTGCCAGTAACCCTACGGGGGGCGGGCTGCGTGAGCAGTTCTTC.

V gene TRBV20-1 combines with J gene TRBJ2-1; tentatively, D is TRBD2 (6 bases). Germline V CDR1 and CDR2: DFQATT, SNEGSKA (reference sequence). Trimming took off 3 bases at V and 9 bases at J, with 9 bases between the two ends. This CDR3 has 11 residues. CDR3 sequence: CSASREAEQFF. The DNA for the CDR3 is TGCAGTGCTAGCAGGGAGGCTGAGCAGTTCTTC.

In regard to this clonotype: Likely a read error: the CDR3 ends without its conserved phenylalanine or tryptophan. It is unclear where the CDR3 begins or ends on the DNA, so no DNA is shown, and the CDR3 is as TCRdb lists it. This chain joins TRBV7-3 and TRBJ1-1; the DNA was not used to check the table's D call, TRBD1. The CDR3 is made up of 13 amino acids, end residues included. Germline CDR1 is SGHTA and CDR2 is FQGTGA. The CDR3 sequence is CASSLSQGAVDFL.

The chain employs TRBV9 and TRBJ1-1; no clear D. Germline V lookup: CDR1 SGDLS, CDR2 YYNGEE. V was cut by 4 bases and J by 4 bases, with 11 bases left in between. The CDR3 consists of 13 residues. CDR3 residues: CASSTRSGTEAFF. In nucleotides, the CDR3 is TGTGCCAGCAGCACCCGGTCGGGCACTGAAGCTTTCTTT.

This clonotype appeared a single time. V gene TRBV7-8 combines with J gene TRBJ2-5; D is uncertain. Looked up from germline, CDR1 is SGHVS and CDR2 is FQNEAQ. The CDR3 totals 14 residues. V lost 2 bases and J 13 bases, leaving 20 bases between the germline ends. The CDR3 DNA follows: TGTGCCAGCAGCTTAATTACCTCCAATGAGCAGTTGTACTTC. Its protein product is CASSLITSNEQLYF.

V gene TRBV7-2 combines with J gene TRBJ1-1; the D gene is possibly TRBD1 (5 bases). The CDR3 covers 12 residues. V was cut by 1 base and J by 11 bases, with 11 bases left in between. Germline CDR1 reads SGHTA; CDR2 reads FQGNSA. DNA of the CDR3: TGTGCCAGCAGCTTAGGTGGGGCGCCCGCTTTCTTT. This sequence encodes CASSLGGAPAFF. The complete variable domain, with remaining parts taken from reference TRBV7-2 and TRBJ1-1, reads GAGVSQSPSNKVTEKGKDVELRCDPISGHTALYWYRQSLGQGLEFLIYFQGNSAPDKSGLPSDRFSAERTGGSVSTLTIQRTQQEDSAVYLCASSLGGAPAFFGQGTRLTVV.

The genes are TRBV2 and TRBJ2-3; D could derive from TRBD1 or TRBD2 (5 bases each). CDR3 length: 11 amino acids. The V gene's germline CDR1 is SNHLY and CDR2 FYNNEI. V was trimmed by 8 bases and J by 8 bases, leaving 11 bases between them. CDR3 in amino acids: CASRFGGTQYF. The CDR3 DNA sequence: TGTGCCAGCCGCTTTGGGGGTACGCAGTATTTT.

This sequence joins TRBV20-1 and TRBJ2-7; 9 nucleotides match TRBD1. CDR1 is DFQATT and CDR2 is SNEGSKA in the germline V gene (reference sequence). V lost 6 bases, J lost 4 bases, and 10 bases stayed unmatched. This CDR3 region has 14 residues. The CDR3 loop reads CSAKSRDREYEQYF. Here the CDR3 DNA reads TGCAGTGCAAAGAGCCGGGACAGGGAATACGAGCAGTACTTC.

The rearrangement uses TRBV9 and TRBJ1-2; no clear D. The CDR3 covers 15 residues. V lost 3 bases and J 11 bases, leaving 23 bases between the germline ends. Germline CDR1 is SGDLS and CDR2 is YYNGEE. The CDR3 bases are TGTGCCAGCAGCGCCGAAGTGGGTCCCAACTACTTTTACACCTTC. Residues: CASSAEVGPNYFYTF.

This clonotype has a count of ten or more. The genes are TRBV4-3 and TRBJ1-5, with D unresolved. Per germline, CDR1 LGHNA and CDR2 YSLEER. Between the trimmed V and J ends, which lost 0 bases and 1 base, there was a span of 10 bases. The length of the CDR3 is 16 residues. The CDR3 nucleotides read TGCGCCAGCAGCCAAGACGGGCCTGGCAGCAATCAGCCCCAGCATTTT. It encodes CASSQDGPGSNQPQHF.

This clonotype was detected only once. Relative to the germline gene, one junction end is altered; a read error may explain this. The CDR3 protein is CASSVRGGPGNTKETQYF. The CDR3 DNA is TGCGCCAGCAGCGTACGAGGGGGTCCTGGAAACACCAAGGAGACCCAGTACTTC. The rearrangement joins TRBV9 to TRBJ2-5; D might be TRBD1 (6 bases). CDR3 length: 18 amino acids. Germline V gives CDR1 SGDLS, CDR2 YYNGEE.

The chain has TRBV9 and TRBJ1-5; D uncertain. This CDR3 contains 13 residues. Per germline, CDR1 SGDLS and CDR2 YYNGEE. V gave up 4 bases and J gave up 13 bases, with 18 bases separating them. CDR3 loop: CASSFVGDSGQHF. CDR3 DNA: TGTGCCAGCAGCTTTGTCGGGGATAGCGGGCAGCATTTT.

With regard to this clonotype: The junction departs from the called germline gene at one end, perhaps through a read error. CDR3 sequence reads: CATSLEGHGNQPQHF. CDR3 DNA sequence: TGTGCCACCAGCTTGGAAGGGCATGGCAATCAGCCCCAGCATTTT. The chain joins TRBV5-5 to TRBJ1-5, with no clear D. The CDR3 consists of 15 residues. Germline CDR1 SGHKS, CDR2 YYEKEE (reference sequence).

To note about this clonotype: A junction end diverges from the germline sequence, so it may reflect a read error. V and J are TRBV2 and TRBJ1-2, with no clear D. This CDR3 contains 10 residues. Germline CDR1 reads SNHLY; CDR2 reads FYNNEI. This CDR3 reads CASSVTGHTF. CDR3 coding DNA: TGTGCCAGCAGTGTAACTGGCCACACCTTC.

The rearrangement joins TRBV10-3 to TRBJ1-1, with unresolved D. Trimming took 0 bases from V and 4 from J, leaving 9 bases between them. CDR1 is ENHRY and CDR2 is SYGVKD in the germline V gene. The CDR3 is 14 residues long. In nucleotides, the CDR3 is TGTGCCATCAGTGAGTCCGGGGTTCCCACTGAAGCTTTCTTT. Its protein product is CAISESGVPTEAFF.